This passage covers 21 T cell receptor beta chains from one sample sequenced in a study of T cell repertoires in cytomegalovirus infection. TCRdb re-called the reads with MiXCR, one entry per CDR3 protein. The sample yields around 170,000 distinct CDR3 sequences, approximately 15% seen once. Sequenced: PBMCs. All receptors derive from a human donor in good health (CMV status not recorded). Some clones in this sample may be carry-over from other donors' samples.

This CDR3 is CASSLVATGASQAFF. CDR3 DNA: TGTGCCAGCAGCTTAGTAGCGACAGGCGCATCTCAAGCTTTCTTT. V is TRBV7-6 and J is TRBJ1-1; a possible D gene is TRBD1 (6 bases). The CDR3 extends over 15 amino acids. Germline V gene data show CDR1 as SGHVS and CDR2 as FNYEAQ. V was cut by 1 base and J by 9 bases, with 18 bases left in between.

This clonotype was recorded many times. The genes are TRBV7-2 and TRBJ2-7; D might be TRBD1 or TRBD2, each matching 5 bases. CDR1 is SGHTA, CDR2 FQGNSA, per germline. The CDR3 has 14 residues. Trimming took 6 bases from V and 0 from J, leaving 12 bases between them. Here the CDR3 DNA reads TGTGCCAGCAGGAGAGGGGCGGGCTCCTACGAGCAGTACTTC. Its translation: CASRRGAGSYEQYF.

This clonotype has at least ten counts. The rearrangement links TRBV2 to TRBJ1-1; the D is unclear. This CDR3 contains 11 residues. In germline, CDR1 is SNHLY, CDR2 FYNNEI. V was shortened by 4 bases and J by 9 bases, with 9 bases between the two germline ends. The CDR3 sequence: CASSGDFKAFF. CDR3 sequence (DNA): TGTGCCAGCAGTGGGGATTTCAAAGCTTTCTTT.

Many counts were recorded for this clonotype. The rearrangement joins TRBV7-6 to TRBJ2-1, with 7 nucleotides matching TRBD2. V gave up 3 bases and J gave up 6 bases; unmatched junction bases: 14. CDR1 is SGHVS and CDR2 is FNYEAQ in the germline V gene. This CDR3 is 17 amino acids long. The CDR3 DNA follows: TGTGCCAGCAGCTTCCGTATAGCGGGCTACGAACGCAATGAGCAGTTCTTC. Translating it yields CASSFRIAGYERNEQFF.

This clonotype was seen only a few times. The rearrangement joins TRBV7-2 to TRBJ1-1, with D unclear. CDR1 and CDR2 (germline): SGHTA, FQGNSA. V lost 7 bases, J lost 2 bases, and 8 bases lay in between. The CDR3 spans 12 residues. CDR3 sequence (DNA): TGTGCCAGCAATTCATACAACACTGAAGCTTTCTTT. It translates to CASNSYNTEAFF.

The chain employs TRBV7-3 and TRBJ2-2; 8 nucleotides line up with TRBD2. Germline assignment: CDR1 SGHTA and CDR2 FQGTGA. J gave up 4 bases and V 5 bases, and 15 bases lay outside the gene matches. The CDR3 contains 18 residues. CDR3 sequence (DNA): TGTGCCAGCAGCCCCCCTAATGTGGGGACTAGTATCACCGGGGAGCTGTTTTTT. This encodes CASSPPNVGTSITGELFF.

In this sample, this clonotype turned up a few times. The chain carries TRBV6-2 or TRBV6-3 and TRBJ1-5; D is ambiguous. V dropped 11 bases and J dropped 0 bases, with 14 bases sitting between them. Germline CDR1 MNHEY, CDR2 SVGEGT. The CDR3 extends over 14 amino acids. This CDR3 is CASGSQFSNQPQHF. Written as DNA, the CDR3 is TGTGCCTCCGGGAGCCAGTTTAGCAATCAGCCCCAGCATTTT.

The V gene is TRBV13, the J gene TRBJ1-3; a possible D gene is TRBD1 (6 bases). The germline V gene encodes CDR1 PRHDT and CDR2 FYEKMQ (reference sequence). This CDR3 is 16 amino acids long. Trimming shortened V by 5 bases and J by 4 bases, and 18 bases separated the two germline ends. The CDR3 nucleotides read TGTGCCAGCAGCCTAAAGACAGGAATGACAGGAAACACCATATATTTT. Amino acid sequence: CASSLKTGMTGNTIYF.

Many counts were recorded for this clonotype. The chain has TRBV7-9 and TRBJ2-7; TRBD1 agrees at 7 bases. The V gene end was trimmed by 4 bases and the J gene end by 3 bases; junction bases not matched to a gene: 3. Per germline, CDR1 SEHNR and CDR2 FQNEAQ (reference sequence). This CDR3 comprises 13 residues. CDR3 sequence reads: CASSYRGVYEQYF. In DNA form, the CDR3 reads TGTGCCAGCAGCTACAGGGGAGTCTACGAGCAGTACTTC.

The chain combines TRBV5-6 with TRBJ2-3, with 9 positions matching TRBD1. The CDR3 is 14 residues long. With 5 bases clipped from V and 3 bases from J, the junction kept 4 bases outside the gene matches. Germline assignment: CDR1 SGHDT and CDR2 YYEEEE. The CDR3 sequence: CASSWGQGTDTQYF. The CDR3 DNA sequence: TGTGCCAGCAGTTGGGGACAGGGAACAGATACGCAGTATTTT.

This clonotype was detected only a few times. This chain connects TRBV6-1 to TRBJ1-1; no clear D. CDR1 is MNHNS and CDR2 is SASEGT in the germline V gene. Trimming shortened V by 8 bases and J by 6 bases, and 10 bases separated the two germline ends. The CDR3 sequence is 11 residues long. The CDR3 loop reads CASASGPEAFF. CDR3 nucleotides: TGTGCCAGCGCGTCTGGGCCTGAAGCTTTCTTT.

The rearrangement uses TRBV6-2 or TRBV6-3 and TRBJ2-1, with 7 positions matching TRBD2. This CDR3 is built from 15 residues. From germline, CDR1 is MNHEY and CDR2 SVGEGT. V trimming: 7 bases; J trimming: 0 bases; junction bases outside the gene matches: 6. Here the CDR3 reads CASTLSGNSYNEQFF. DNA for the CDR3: TGTGCCAGCACCTTAAGCGGGAACTCCTACAATGAGCAGTTCTTC.

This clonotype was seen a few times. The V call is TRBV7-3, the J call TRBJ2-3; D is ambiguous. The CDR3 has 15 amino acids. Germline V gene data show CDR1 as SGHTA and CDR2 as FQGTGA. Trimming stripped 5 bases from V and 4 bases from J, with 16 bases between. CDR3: CASSAYLGSADTQYF. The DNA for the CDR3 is TGTGCCAGCAGCGCCTATTTGGGATCCGCAGATACGCAGTATTTT. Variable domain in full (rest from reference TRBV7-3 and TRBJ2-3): GAGVSQTPSNKVTEKGKYVELRCDPISGHTALYWYRQSLGQGPEFLIYFQGTGAADDSGLPNDRFFAVRPEGSVSTLKIQRTERGDSAVYLCASSAYLGSADTQYFGPGTRLTVL.

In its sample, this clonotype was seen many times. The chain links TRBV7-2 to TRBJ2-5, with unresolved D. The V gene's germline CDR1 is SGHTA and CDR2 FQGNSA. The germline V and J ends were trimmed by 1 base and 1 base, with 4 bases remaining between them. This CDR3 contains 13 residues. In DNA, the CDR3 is TGTGCCAGCAGCTTAGTGGCCCAAGAGACCCAGTACTTC. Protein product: CASSLVAQETQYF.

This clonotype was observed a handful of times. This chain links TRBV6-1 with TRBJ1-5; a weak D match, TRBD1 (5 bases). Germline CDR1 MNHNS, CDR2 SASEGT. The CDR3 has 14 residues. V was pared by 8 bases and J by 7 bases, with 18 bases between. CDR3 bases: TGTGCCAGCGGAACTGCAGCCGGGGGGCAGCCCCAGCATTTT. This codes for CASGTAAGGQPQHF.

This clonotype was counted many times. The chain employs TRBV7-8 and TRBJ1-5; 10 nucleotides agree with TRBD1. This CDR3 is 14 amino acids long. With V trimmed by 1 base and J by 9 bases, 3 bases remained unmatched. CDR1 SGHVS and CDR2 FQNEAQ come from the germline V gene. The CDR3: CASSLGDRGWPQHF. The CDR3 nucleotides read TGTGCCAGCAGCTTAGGGGACAGGGGTTGGCCCCAGCATTTT.

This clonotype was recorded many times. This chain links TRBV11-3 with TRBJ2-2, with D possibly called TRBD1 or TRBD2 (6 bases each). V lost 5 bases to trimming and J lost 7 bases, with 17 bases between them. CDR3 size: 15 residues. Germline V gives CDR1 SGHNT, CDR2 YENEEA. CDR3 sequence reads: CASSPGGPILGELFF. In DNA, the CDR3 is TGTGCCAGCAGCCCTGGGGGGCCAATCCTCGGGGAGCTGTTTTTT. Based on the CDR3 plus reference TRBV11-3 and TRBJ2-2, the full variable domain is EAGVVQSPRYKIIEKKQPVAFWCNPISGHNTLYWYLQNLGQGPELLIRYENEEAVDDSQLPKDRFSAERLKGVDSTLKIQPAELGDSAVYLCASSPGGPILGELFFGEGSRLTVL.

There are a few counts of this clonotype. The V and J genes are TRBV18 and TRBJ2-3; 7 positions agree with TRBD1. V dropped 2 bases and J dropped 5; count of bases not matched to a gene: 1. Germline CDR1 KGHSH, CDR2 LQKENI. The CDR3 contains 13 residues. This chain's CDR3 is CASSPGQEDTQYF. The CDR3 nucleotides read TGTGCCAGCTCACCAGGACAGGAAGATACGCAGTATTTT.

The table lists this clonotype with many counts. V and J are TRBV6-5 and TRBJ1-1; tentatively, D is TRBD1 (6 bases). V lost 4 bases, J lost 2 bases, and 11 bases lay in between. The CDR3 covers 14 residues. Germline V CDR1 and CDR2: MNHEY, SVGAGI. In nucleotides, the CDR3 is TGTGCCAGCAGTTCTTACAGGGAAAACACTGAAGCTTTCTTT. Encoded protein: CASSSYRENTEAFF.

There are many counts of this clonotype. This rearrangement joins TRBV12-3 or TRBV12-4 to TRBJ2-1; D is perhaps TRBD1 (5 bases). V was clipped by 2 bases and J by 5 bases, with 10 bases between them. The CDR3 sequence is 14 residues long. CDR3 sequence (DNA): TGTGCCAGCAGTTTAAAGGGGCGAAACAATGAGCAGTTCTTC. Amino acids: CASSLKGRNNEQFF.

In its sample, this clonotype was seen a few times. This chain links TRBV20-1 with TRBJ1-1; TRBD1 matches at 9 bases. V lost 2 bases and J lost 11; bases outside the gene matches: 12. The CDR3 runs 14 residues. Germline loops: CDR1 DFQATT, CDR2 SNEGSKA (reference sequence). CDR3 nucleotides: TGCAGTGCTAGACAAAAGGGACAGGGTATTTCTGCTTTCTTT. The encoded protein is CSARQKGQGISAFF.